This T cell receptor beta chain was observed in a study of blood T cell repertoires in COVID-19. Study background: Nucleic acid was either cDNA or gDNA, and it came from T cells, B-cell-depleted T cells, or PBMCs.

The germline V gene encodes CDR1 MGHRA and CDR2 YSYEKL. After removal of 0 bases from V and 2 bases from J, the junction contained 4 bases not matched to a gene. The CDR3 has 17 amino acids. Original processing methods: Researchers report that nucleated cell counts were estimated from reference gene primer amplification. The repertoire was sequenced with immunoSEQ multiplex PCR; TCRdb's copy has only in-frame clones and lacks some. V, J and clone size reflect that table, while D and trimming were determined from the DNA. The sample carries around 150,000 clones, roughly 90% recorded once. This clone came up once.

Sequencing was done on a sample of peripheral blood. The chain joins TRBV4-1 to TRBJ1-5, with 10 bases that match TRBD1. The sequence was obtained from a man aged 55 to 70 with active or convalescent COVID-19. The CDR3 DNA sequence: TGCGCCAGCAGCCAAGATGGGACAGGGGTAGGCAATCAGCCCCAGCATTTT. This codes for CASSQDGTGVGNQPQHF.